Following are 20 T cell receptor beta chains from one sample sequenced in a study of Graves' ophthalmopathy and Graves' hyperthyroidism listed by TCRdb under 2018. Sequencing relied on an Illumina HiSeq 2000. For repertoire sequencing, TCR beta CDR3 regions were amplified from RNA transcripts. The first round was an RT-PCR using HTBI primers with the Qiagen OneStep RT-PCR kit, and this first round was followed by a second-round multiplex PCR, then size selection and purification. Using fastp trimming at Q25 and MiXCR clonotype assembly, TCRdb reanalyzed the public sequencing data and kept in-frame beta chains. Duplicate CDR3 protein sequences are folded into a single record with the most common DNA and genes. Within this sample are about 400,000 distinct CDR3 sequences, with around 17% of them counted one time only. The top ten hold approximately 1.4% of the sample. Sequencing was performed on peripheral blood. These receptors were collected from a woman aged 18-29 years with Graves' ophthalmopathy. Donor details come from another sample of the same person, matched by shared clones.

The genes are TRBV6-2 or TRBV6-3 and TRBJ1-2; 10 positions match TRBD1. CDR1 MNHEY and CDR2 SVGEGT come from the germline V gene. Trimming removed 0 bases from V and 5 bases from J; junction bases left unmatched: 12. CDR3 size: 18 residues. The CDR3 here is CASSYSSPGQGVWYGYTF. CDR3 in DNA: TGTGCCAGCAGTTACTCGAGCCCAGGACAGGGGGTTTGGTATGGCTACACCTTC.

This clonotype has at least ten counts. It may be a read error: a sequence one base away is much more abundant. This chain links TRBV11-2 with TRBJ1-1; D may be TRBD1 (6 bases). CDR1 and CDR2 (germline): SGHAT, FQNNGV. The CDR3 contains 17 residues. This chain's CDR3 is CASSPRAPGFWDTEALF. The CDR3 DNA reads TGTGCCAGCAGCCCTAGGGCCCCTGGGTTCTGGGACACTGAAGCTCTCTTT.

This clonotype was recorded at least ten times. V is TRBV7-3 and J is TRBJ1-2; 10 nucleotides align to TRBD1. The germline V gene has CDR1 SGHTA and CDR2 FQGTGA. The CDR3 runs to 15 residues. V dropped 0 bases and J dropped 2; count of bases not matched to a gene: 0. In DNA, the CDR3 is TGTGCCAGCAGCTTAACGGGACAGGGGAACTATGGCTACACCTTC. Translation: CASSLTGQGNYGYTF.

This clonotype showed up many times. The chain couples TRBV20-1 to TRBJ1-2; TRBD1 aligns across 7 bases. V was clipped by 3 bases and J by 4 bases; unmatched bases: 11. From germline, CDR1 is DFQATT and CDR2 SNEGSKA (reference sequence). The CDR3 totals 15 residues. For the CDR3, the DNA is TGCAGTGCTAGGCCCTGGACAGGAGCTACCTATGGCTACACCTTC. Its translation is CSARPWTGATYGYTF.

The chain links TRBV12-3 or TRBV12-4 to TRBJ1-1, with D tentatively TRBD1 (6 bases). The CDR3 runs 14 residues. Trimming pared 0 bases from V and 10 bases from J, leaving 15 bases between. The CDR3 nucleotides read TGTGCCAGCAGTTTAGCGCTGGGGGGGCTCCGAGCTTTCTTT. Translated: CASSLALGGLRAFF.

The chain uses TRBV6-1 and TRBJ1-1; unclear D gene. This CDR3 has 12 residues. The germline V gene has CDR1 MNHNS and CDR2 SASEGT. Trimming cost V 6 bases and J 6 bases, with 11 bases left between them. This CDR3 is CASSASGAEAFF. The CDR3 region has the DNA TGTGCCAGCAGCGCCTCCGGGGCTGAAGCTTTCTTT.

The chain recombines TRBV5-1 with TRBJ2-7; a weak D match, TRBD1 (6 bases). Germline loops: CDR1 SGHRS, CDR2 YFSETQ. V gave up 4 bases and J gave up 1 base, with 12 bases separating them. The CDR3 consists of 14 residues. The CDR3 is CASSTKTGSYEQYF. The CDR3, as DNA: TGCGCCAGCAGCACGAAGACAGGATCCTACGAGCAGTACTTC.

This clonotype was recorded many times. The gene calls are TRBV6-2 or TRBV6-3 and TRBJ2-7; 7 nucleotides match TRBD1. J gave up 6 bases and V 5 bases, and 16 bases lay outside the gene matches. The CDR3 loop spans 16 amino acids. The V gene's germline CDR1 is MNHEY and CDR2 SVGEGT. The CDR3, as DNA: TGTGCCAGCAGTGACCCGGGACAGAACCACCCAGGCGAGCAGTACTTC. Residues: CASSDPGQNHPGEQYF.

This clonotype was detected many times. V and J are TRBV20-1 and TRBJ2-5, with D maybe TRBD2 (5 bases). Trimming left V 5 bases short and J 2 bases short, with 12 bases between. The CDR3 is 13 amino acids. CDR1 is DFQATT, CDR2 SNEGSKA, per germline (reference sequence). CDR3 residues: CSALGRDQETQYF. The CDR3 coding sequence is TGCAGTGCTCTTGGACGGGATCAAGAGACCCAGTACTTC.

The table lists this clonotype with many counts. V is TRBV19 and J is TRBJ1-1; weak D call: TRBD1 (5 bases). Germline V gene data show CDR1 as LNHDA and CDR2 as SQIVND (reference sequence). The CDR3 length is 14 residues. V was shortened by 9 bases and J by 5 bases, with 19 bases between the two germline ends. Here the CDR3 DNA reads TGTGCCAGGGCCCAGGGCCCGGAGGAGACTGAAGCTTTCTTT. Its protein product is CARAQGPEETEAFF.

There are many counts of this clonotype. The V gene is TRBV14, the J gene TRBJ1-1; D unresolved. Germline CDR1 is SGHDN and CDR2 is FVKESK. Between the trimmed V and J ends, which lost 1 base and 0 bases, there was a span of 9 bases. There are 15 residues in the CDR3. As DNA, the CDR3 is TGTGCCAGCAGCCAAGGGGGAGTTTTGAACACTGAAGCTTTCTTT. It codes for CASSQGGVLNTEAFF.

This clonotype was counted ten times or more. J is TRBJ1-5 and V is TRBV2; D is unresolved. Germline V gene data show CDR1 as SNHLY and CDR2 as FYNNEI. With 3 bases removed from V and 5 bases from J, the gap between germline ends came to 11 bases. The CDR3 is made up of 14 amino acids. The CDR3 reads CASSESVNYQPQHF. CDR3 nucleotide sequence: TGTGCCAGCAGTGAGAGTGTGAATTATCAGCCCCAGCATTTT.

This clonotype was seen at least ten times. The chain employs TRBV2 and TRBJ2-7, with D perhaps TRBD1 or TRBD2 (5 bases each). There are 14 residues in the CDR3. With 9 bases removed from V and 4 bases from J, the gap between germline ends came to 19 bases. The germline V gene has CDR1 SNHLY and CDR2 FYNNEI. DNA for the CDR3: TGTGCCAGTCTATGGGACCCGGGAAGATACGAGCAGTACTTC. It yields the protein CASLWDPGRYEQYF.

In its sample, this clonotype was seen many times. The chain carries TRBV28 and TRBJ2-7; 10 bases fit TRBD1. With V trimmed by 5 bases and J by 6 bases, 10 bases remained unmatched. CDR1 is MDHEN and CDR2 is SYDVKM in the germline V gene. This CDR3 contains 15 residues. The CDR3 sequence: CASSTPGQGFFEQYF. The CDR3 nucleotides are TGTGCCAGCAGTACTCCGGGACAGGGGTTTTTCGAGCAGTACTTC.

The rearrangement uses TRBV6-5 and TRBJ1-3; D gene ambiguous. Germline V gives CDR1 MNHEY, CDR2 SVGAGI. This CDR3 comprises 12 residues. V shed 3 bases and J shed 6 bases, with 6 bases lying between them. CDR3 loop: CASSYAANTIYF. CDR3 nucleotides: TGTGCCAGCAGTTATGCGGCAAACACCATATATTTT.

The chain joins TRBV20-1 to TRBJ1-1; weak D call: TRBD1 (5 bases). Germline V gives CDR1 DFQATT, CDR2 SNEGSKA (reference sequence). Trimming pared 0 bases from V and 8 bases from J, leaving 10 bases between. The CDR3 runs 12 residues. CDR3 residues: CSARDRDWEAFF. Here the CDR3 DNA reads TGCAGTGCTAGAGATAGGGACTGGGAAGCTTTCTTT.

This clonotype occurred many times. V is TRBV9 and J is TRBJ1-3; D uncertain. Germline values: CDR1 SGDLS, CDR2 YYNGEE. The CDR3 runs 14 residues. Trimming removed 4 bases from V and 0 bases from J, with 8 bases in between. CDR3 DNA sequence: TGTGCCAGCAGCAGACAAAACTCTGGAAACACCATATATTTT. It is translated as CASSRQNSGNTIYF.

This clonotype was counted ten times or more. An end of the junction differs from the germline gene, which may be a read error. The chain employs TRBV20-1 and TRBJ2-5, with D possibly being TRBD2 (6 bases). From germline, CDR1 is DFQATT and CDR2 SNEGSKA (reference sequence). CDR3 length: 9 amino acids. The CDR3 loop reads CSAGGGPHF. CDR3 DNA: TGCAGTGCGGGGGGTGGCCCGCACTTC.

This clonotype was found many times. This chain links TRBV6-5 with TRBJ1-1; weak D call: TRBD1 (5 bases). The germline V gene encodes CDR1 MNHEY and CDR2 SVGAGI. V lost 0 bases and J 6 bases, leaving 8 bases between the germline ends. The CDR3 spans 13 residues. For the CDR3, the DNA is TGTGCCAGCAGTTACTCGATAGGGGCTGAAGCTTTCTTT. It encodes CASSYSIGAEAFF.

This clonotype was found many times. CDR3 in DNA: TGTGCCAGCAGTGAAGGGACAGGGGCAGATACGCAGTATTTT. This sequence encodes CASSEGTGADTQYF. The rearrangement uses TRBV6-1 and TRBJ2-3; 9 nucleotides match TRBD1. Germline CDR1 reads MNHNS; CDR2 reads SASEGT. Unmatched junction bases numbered 0, after V lost 1 base and J lost 4 bases. This CDR3 comprises 14 residues.